The T cell receptor (beta chain) described here comes from a study of glioma-infiltrating T cells after dendritic cell vaccination. The germline V gene has CDR1 SGHVS and CDR2 FQNEAQ. Trimming left V 1 base short and J 6 bases short, with 5 bases between. The CDR3 is 12 residues long. The assay was immunoSEQ multiplex PCR, and TCRdb's table has in-frame clones only and misses some. The sample includes approximately 48,000 clones, roughly 85% seen only once; the top ten take 10% to 12%. V gene TRBV7-8 combines with J gene TRBJ2-3, with D hard to call. The TCR was taken from a human donor with glioblastoma. The specimen comprised blood, sampled before dendritic cell vaccination. The CDR3 DNA sequence: TGTGCCAGCAGCTTAGGGCCCGATACGCAGTATTTT. Amino acid sequence: CASSLGPDTQYF.